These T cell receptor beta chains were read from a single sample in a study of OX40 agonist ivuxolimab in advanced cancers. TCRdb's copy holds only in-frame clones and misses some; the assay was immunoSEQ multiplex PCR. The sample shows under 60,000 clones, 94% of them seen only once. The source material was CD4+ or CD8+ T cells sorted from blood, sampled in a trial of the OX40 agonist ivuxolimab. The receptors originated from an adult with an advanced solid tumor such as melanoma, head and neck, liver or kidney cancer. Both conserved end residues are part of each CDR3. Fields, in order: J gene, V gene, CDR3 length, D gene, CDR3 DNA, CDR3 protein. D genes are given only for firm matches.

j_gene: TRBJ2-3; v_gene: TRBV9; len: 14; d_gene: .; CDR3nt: TGTGCCAGCAGCGTGGATGCGGGAACAGATACGCAGTATTTT; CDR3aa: CASSVDAGTDTQYF
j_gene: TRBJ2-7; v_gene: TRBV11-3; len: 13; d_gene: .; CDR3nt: TGTGCCAGCAGCTTACGGCGGACCTACGAGCAGTACTTC; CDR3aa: CASSLRRTYEQYF
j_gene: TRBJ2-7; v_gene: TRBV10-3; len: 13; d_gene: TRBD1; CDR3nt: TGTGCCATCAGTGATACGTGGGACAGGAAGCAGTACTTC; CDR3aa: CAISDTWDRKQYF
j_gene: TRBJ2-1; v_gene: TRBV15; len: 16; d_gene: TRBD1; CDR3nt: TGTGCCACCAGCAGAGAAGGGACAGGGACCTACAATGAGCAGTTCTTC; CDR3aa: CATSREGTGTYNEQFF
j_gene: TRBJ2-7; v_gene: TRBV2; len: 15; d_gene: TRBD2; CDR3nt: TGTGCCAGCAGTGGGACTAGCGGGAGAAGTTACGAGCAGTACTTC; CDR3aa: CASSGTSGRSYEQYF
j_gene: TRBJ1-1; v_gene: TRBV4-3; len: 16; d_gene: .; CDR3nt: TGCGCCAGCAGCCAAGAGCTCACGGATCAGAACACTGAAGCTTTCTTT; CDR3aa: CASSQELTDQNTEAFF
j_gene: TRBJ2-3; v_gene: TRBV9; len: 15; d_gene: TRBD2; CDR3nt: TGTGCCAGCAACCCGACTAGCAATGGTTTGGATACGCAGTATTTT; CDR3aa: CASNPTSNGLDTQYF
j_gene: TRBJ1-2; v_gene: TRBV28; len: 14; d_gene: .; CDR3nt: TGTGCCAGCAGGTTCAGGGAGGGGATCTATGGCTACACCTTC; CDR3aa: CASRFREGIYGYTF
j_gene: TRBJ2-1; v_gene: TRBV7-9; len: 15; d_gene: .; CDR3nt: TGTGCCAGCAGCTTCAAGGAGGGCCGCGATAATGAGCAGTTCTTC; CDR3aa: CASSFKEGRDNEQFF
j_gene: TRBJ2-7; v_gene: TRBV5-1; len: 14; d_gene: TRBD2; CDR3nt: TGCGCCAGCAGCTTAGGTAGCGGGAGCTACGAGCAGTACTTC; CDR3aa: CASSLGSGSYEQYF
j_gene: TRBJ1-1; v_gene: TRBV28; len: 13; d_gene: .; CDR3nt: TGTGCCAGCAGTTTAGGGGTTGGGGGCCGAGCTTTCTTT; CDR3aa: CASSLGVGGRAFF